The 20 T cell receptor beta chains in this list originate from one sample, sequenced in a study of shared clonotypes between healthy human individuals. Some clones are missing from TCRdb's copy, which holds only in-frame ones; the method was immunoSEQ multiplex PCR. The data contain about half a million clones, 70% to 80% of them singletons. The source material was PBMCs. All receptors come from a middle-aged woman in good health. Some clones in this sample may be carry-over from other donors' samples.

The V and J genes are TRBV18 and TRBJ2-7, with TRBD2 matching over 10 bases. The CDR3 loop spans 14 amino acids. Germline CDR1 KGHSH, CDR2 LQKENI. J gave up 6 bases and V 5 bases, and 7 bases lay outside the gene matches. CDR3 protein: CASSSQREGAEQYF. DNA for the CDR3: TGTGCCAGCTCATCCCAGCGGGAGGGAGCCGAGCAGTACTTC.

The rearrangement uses TRBV7-9 and TRBJ2-1; D is possibly TRBD2 (5 bases). With 7 bases removed from V and 5 bases from J, the gap between germline ends came to 18 bases. Germline lookup yields CDR1 SEHNR and CDR2 FQNEAQ (reference sequence). The CDR3 length is 15 residues. The DNA of the CDR3 is TGTGCCAGCATCCGGAGACGTCTAGCCGACAATGAGCAGTTCTTC. Its protein is CASIRRRLADNEQFF. The variable domain in full, with the rest retrieved from reference TRBV7-9 and TRBJ2-1, is DTGVSQNPRHKITKRGQNVTFRCDPISEHNRLYWYRQTLGQGPEFLTYFQNEAQLEKSRLLSDRFSAERPKGSFSTLEIQRTEQGDSAMYLCASIRRRLADNEQFFGPGTRLTVL.

The rearrangement uses TRBV6-5 and TRBJ1-2, with TRBD1 as a possible D gene (5 bases). This CDR3 has 14 residues. V was cut by 5 bases and J by 8 bases, with 18 bases left in between. CDR1 MNHEY and CDR2 SVGAGI come from the germline V gene. Here the CDR3 reads CASSTGHHGDGYTF. The CDR3 region has the DNA TGTGCCAGCAGTACCGGCCATCATGGGGACGGCTACACCTTC.

V is TRBV5-4 and J is TRBJ2-2; tentatively, D is TRBD1 or TRBD2 (5 bases each). This CDR3 is 16 amino acids long. In germline, CDR1 is SGHNT, CDR2 YYREEE (reference sequence). V was cut by 1 base and J by 7 bases, with 17 bases left in between. This CDR3 reads CASSLIRGGPSGELFF. CDR3 DNA: TGTGCCAGCAGCTTGATCCGGGGCGGGCCAAGCGGGGAGCTGTTTTTT.

This sequence joins TRBV7-9 and TRBJ2-2; no reliable D call. Deletions cut 7 bases from V and 1 base from J, with 7 bases between. From germline, CDR1 is SEHNR and CDR2 FQNEAQ (reference sequence). The CDR3 extends over 13 amino acids. The CDR3 sequence: CASKTLNTGELFF. In nucleotides, the CDR3 is TGTGCCAGCAAGACCTTGAACACCGGGGAGCTGTTTTTT.

This chain connects TRBV30 to TRBJ1-1; D remains ambiguous. CDR3 size: 13 residues. Per germline, CDR1 GTSNPN and CDR2 SVGIG (reference sequence). V gave up 3 bases and J gave up 2 bases, with 10 bases separating them. CDR3 sequence reads: CAWRAQTNTEAFF. The CDR3 coding sequence is TGTGCCTGGAGGGCTCAAACAAACACTGAAGCTTTCTTT.

The rearrangement joins TRBV30 to TRBJ2-2; no clear D. The germline V gene encodes CDR1 GTSNPN and CDR2 SVGIG (reference sequence). This CDR3 has 13 amino acids. V was trimmed by 1 base and J by 7 bases, leaving 10 bases between them. The chain's CDR3 is CAWSGQVLGELFF. The CDR3 DNA follows: TGTGCCTGGAGTGGTCAGGTCCTCGGGGAGCTGTTTTTT.

This clone was counted only a few times. J is TRBJ1-3 and V is TRBV7-8, with D uncertain. CDR3 size: 13 residues. CDR1 is SGHVS, CDR2 FQNEAQ, per germline. The ends were cut back, 5 bases at V and 8 bases at J, with 13 bases in the middle. In DNA form, the CDR3 reads TGTGCCAGCAGCGGACGAGGGCGAGACACCATATATTTT. This codes for CASSGRGRDTIYF.

The gene calls are TRBV6-1 and TRBJ2-3, with TRBD2 matching over 7 bases. V was clipped by 1 base and J by 3 bases; unmatched bases: 10. From germline, CDR1 is MNHNS and CDR2 SASEGT. The CDR3 is 17 residues long. CDR3 nucleotides: TGTGCCAGCAGTGAAGTAACCGGACTAGGCCCGACAGATACGCAGTATTTT. Protein: CASSEVTGLGPTDTQYF.

This clone was observed a single time. The CDR3, as DNA: TGTGCCATCAGTGAGTCCGGAGGCATCACCGGGGAGCTGTTTTTT. It encodes CAISESGGITGELFF. V usage is TRBV10-3 and J usage is TRBJ2-2; D perhaps matches TRBD2 (5 bases). CDR1 and CDR2 (germline): ENHRY, SYGVKD. Deletions cut 0 bases from V and 4 bases from J, with 9 bases between. The CDR3 loop spans 15 amino acids.

This chain connects TRBV19 to TRBJ2-7; 7 bases match TRBD1. Germline V gene sequence: CDR1 LNHDA, CDR2 SQIVND (reference sequence). The CDR3 sequence is 15 residues long. J gave up 3 bases and V 2 bases, and 7 bases lay outside the gene matches. Here the CDR3 reads CASSIKTGPDYEQYF. CDR3 sequence (DNA): TGTGCCAGTAGTATAAAGACAGGGCCAGACTACGAGCAGTACTTC.

The chain joins TRBV5-4 to TRBJ1-4; possibly TRBD1 for D (6 bases). V lost 0 bases and J 2 bases, leaving 8 bases between the germline ends. CDR1 and CDR2 (germline): SGHNT, YYREEE (reference sequence). The CDR3 is 15 residues long. The CDR3 DNA follows: TGTGCCAGCAGCTTGGCCGGGGGCACTAATGAAAAACTGTTTTTT. Protein sequence: CASSLAGGTNEKLFF.

V gene TRBV9 combines with J gene TRBJ1-2; 7 nucleotides line up with TRBD1. CDR1 is SGDLS and CDR2 is YYNGEE in the germline V gene. V was pared by 4 bases and J by 3 bases, with 9 bases of the junction left unmatched. The CDR3 runs 15 residues. CDR3 nucleotides: TGTGCCAGCAGCCCCCAGGAGGGGGCCTACTATGGCTACACCTTC. Its protein is CASSPQEGAYYGYTF. Complete variable domain (other parts from reference TRBV9 and TRBJ1-2): DSGVTQTPKHLITATGQRVTLRCSPRSGDLSVYWYQQSLDQGLQFLIQYYNGEERAKGNILERFSAQQFPDLHSELNLSSLELGDSALYFCASSPQEGAYYGYTFGSGTRLTVV.

The V call is TRBV19, the J call TRBJ1-5; TRBD1 aligns across 9 bases. J lost 1 base, V lost 7 bases, and 5 bases had no gene match. Germline loops: CDR1 LNHDA, CDR2 SQIVND (reference sequence). This CDR3 has 15 residues. The CDR3 DNA reads TGTGCCAGTACCCGGGACAGGGAAAGCAATCAGCCCCAGCATTTT. Amino acid sequence: CASTRDRESNQPQHF.

V and J are TRBV5-4 and TRBJ2-5, with 7 bases lining up with TRBD1. Germline values: CDR1 SGHNT, CDR2 YYREEE (reference sequence). CDR3 size: 14 residues. Trimming at V came to 5 bases and at J to 2 bases, leaving 6 bases not matched to a gene. The CDR3 here is CASRPGGRQETQYF. CDR3 sequence (DNA): TGTGCCAGCAGACCAGGGGGAAGACAAGAGACCCAGTACTTC.

The chain has TRBV19 and TRBJ2-1; 14 positions match TRBD2. Germline-derived CDR1 and CDR2 are LNHDA and SQIVND (reference sequence). V shed 10 bases, J shed 8 bases, and the junction held 7 bases outside the gene matches. This CDR3 has 14 residues. The CDR3 bases are TGTGCCACCGCGGGACTAGCGGGAGACTATGAGCAGTTCTTC. Translating it yields CATAGLAGDYEQFF.

The J gene is TRBJ2-1, the V gene TRBV28; no definite D call. Trimming removed 4 bases from V and 0 bases from J, with 13 bases in between. The CDR3 consists of 16 residues. CDR1 and CDR2 from the germline V gene are MDHEN and SYDVKM. The CDR3: CASSSFEATSYNEQFF. The DNA of the CDR3 is TGTGCCAGCAGTTCGTTCGAAGCGACCTCCTACAATGAGCAGTTCTTC.

A single count supports this clone. CDR3 residues: CASSPRTGAPNTEAFF. The CDR3 DNA reads as TGTGCCAGCAGCCCGCGGACAGGGGCCCCCAACACTGAAGCTTTCTTT. This chain joins TRBV7-6 and TRBJ1-1; 9 positions agree with TRBD1. CDR1 and CDR2 from the germline V gene are SGHVS and FNYEAQ. Losses at the gene ends were 5 bases for V and 2 bases for J; bases not matched to a gene: 9. This CDR3 spans 16 amino acids.

The chain joins TRBV9 to TRBJ2-1; D might be TRBD2 (6 bases). The CDR3 length is 14 residues. The V and J ends lost 4 bases and 5 bases respectively, with 13 bases between them. The germline gives CDR1 SGDLS, CDR2 YYNGEE. The CDR3 nucleotides read TGTGCCAGCAGCCCCCGTGGGAGGAACAATGAGCAGTTCTTC. It specifies CASSPRGRNNEQFF. Complete variable domain (other parts from reference TRBV9 and TRBJ2-1): DSGVTQTPKHLITATGQRVTLRCSPRSGDLSVYWYQQSLDQGLQFLIQYYNGEERAKGNILERFSAQQFPDLHSELNLSSLELGDSALYFCASSPRGRNNEQFFGPGTRLTVL.

V gene TRBV5-6 combines with J gene TRBJ1-4; 7 bases agree with TRBD1. The germline CDR1 and CDR2 sequences are SGHDT and YYEEEE. V lost 4 bases, J lost 3 bases, and 9 bases stayed unmatched. This CDR3 spans 16 amino acids. This CDR3 is CASSLRQGQANEKLFF. CDR3 nucleotides: TGTGCCAGCAGCCTCCGACAGGGTCAAGCTAATGAAAAACTGTTTTTT.